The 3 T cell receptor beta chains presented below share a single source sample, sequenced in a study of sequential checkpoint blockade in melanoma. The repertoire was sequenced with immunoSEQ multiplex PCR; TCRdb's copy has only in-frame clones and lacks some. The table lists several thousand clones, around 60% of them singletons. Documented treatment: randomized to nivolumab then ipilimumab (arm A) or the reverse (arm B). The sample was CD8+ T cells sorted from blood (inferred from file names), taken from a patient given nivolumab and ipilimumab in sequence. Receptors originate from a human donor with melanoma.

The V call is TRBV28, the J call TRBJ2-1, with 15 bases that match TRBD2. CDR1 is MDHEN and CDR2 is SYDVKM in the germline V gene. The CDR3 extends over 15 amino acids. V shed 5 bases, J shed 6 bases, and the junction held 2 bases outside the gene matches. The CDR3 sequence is CASSGTSGGSNEQFF. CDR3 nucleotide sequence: TGTGCCAGCAGTGGGACTAGCGGGGGGAGCAATGAGCAGTTCTTC.

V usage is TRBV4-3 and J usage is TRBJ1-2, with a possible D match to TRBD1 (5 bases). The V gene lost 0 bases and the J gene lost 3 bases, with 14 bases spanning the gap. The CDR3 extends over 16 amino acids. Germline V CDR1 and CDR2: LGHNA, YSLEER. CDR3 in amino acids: CASSQEVARADYGYTF. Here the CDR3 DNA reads TGCGCCAGCAGCCAAGAAGTCGCCAGGGCGGACTATGGCTACACCTTC.

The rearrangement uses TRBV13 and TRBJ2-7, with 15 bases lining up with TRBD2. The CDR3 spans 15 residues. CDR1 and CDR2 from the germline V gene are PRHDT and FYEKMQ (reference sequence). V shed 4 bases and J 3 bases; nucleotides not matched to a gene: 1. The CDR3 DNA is TGTGCCAGCAGCTCGGGACTAGCGGGGGGCTACGAGCAGTACTTC. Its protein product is CASSSGLAGGYEQYF.